The next 29 T cell receptor beta chains were all read from a single sample in a study of PD-L1 blockade in urothelial cancer. Repertoires were generated with immunoSEQ multiplex PCR, while TCRdb's copy carries only in-frame clones and drops some. The table records tens of thousands of clones, around nine tenths of them present only once. Time point meaning: pretreatment peripheral blood. The sample in question was PBMCs, obtained around atezolizumab (anti-PD-L1) treatment. Receptors were obtained from a donor at least 40 years old with urothelial cancer.

Here the CDR3 reads CASSAGTGINQPQHF. The CDR3 DNA sequence: TGTGCCAGTAGTGCCGGGACAGGGATCAATCAGCCCCAGCATTTT. The V gene is TRBV19, the J gene TRBJ1-5; 9 nucleotides agree with TRBD1. This CDR3 contains 15 residues. Germline V gives CDR1 LNHDA, CDR2 SQIVND (reference sequence). J gave up 3 bases and V 5 bases, and 5 bases lay outside the gene matches.

The chain couples TRBV9 to TRBJ2-1; TRBD2 might be the D (6 bases). With 0 bases removed from V and 8 bases from J, the gap between germline ends came to 18 bases. CDR3 length: 16 residues. Per germline, CDR1 SGDLS and CDR2 YYNGEE. The CDR3 is CASSVAFRRADDEQFF. As DNA, the CDR3 is TGTGCCAGCAGCGTAGCTTTCCGGAGGGCCGACGATGAGCAGTTCTTC. The full variable domain, its missing parts supplied by reference TRBV9 and TRBJ2-1, is DSGVTQTPKHLITATGQRVTLRCSPRSGDLSVYWYQQSLDQGLQFLIQYYNGEERAKGNILERFSAQQFPDLHSELNLSSLELGDSALYFCASSVAFRRADDEQFFGPGTRLTVL.

The chain has TRBV2 and TRBJ2-5; possible D gene TRBD2, 7 bases. Germline V gives CDR1 SNHLY, CDR2 FYNNEI. This CDR3 is built from 14 residues. V lost 5 bases and J lost 5, with 15 bases in between. CDR3 residues: CASSRGGAGETQYF. The CDR3 DNA reads as TGTGCCAGCAGTAGGGGGGGCGCCGGGGAGACCCAGTACTTC.

The chain has TRBV4-1 and TRBJ1-2; D is perhaps TRBD1 (5 bases). The ends were cut back, 1 base at V and 4 bases at J, with 19 bases in the middle. There are 17 residues in the CDR3. CDR1 MGHRA and CDR2 YSYEKL come from the germline V gene. CDR3 in amino acids: CASSQVRPRAGSYGYTF. The CDR3 DNA reads TGCGCCAGCAGCCAAGTTCGGCCACGGGCAGGGTCCTATGGCTACACCTTC.

The genes are TRBV28 and TRBJ2-1, with 7 positions matching TRBD2. The CDR3 totals 15 residues. Trimming cost V 3 bases and J 8 bases; bases outside gene matches: 10. Per the germline V gene, CDR1 is MDHEN and CDR2 is SYDVKM. The CDR3 here is CASSFAGEGLYEQFF. The CDR3 DNA is TGTGCCAGCAGTTTTGCGGGGGAGGGCCTTTATGAGCAGTTCTTC.

V usage is TRBV11-2 and J usage is TRBJ1-4, with D uncertain. The CDR3 contains 17 residues. Germline values: CDR1 SGHAT, CDR2 FQNNGV. Trimming pared 1 base from V and 7 bases from J, leaving 19 bases between. The chain's CDR3 is CASSLVSVRTFGEKLFF. The CDR3 DNA sequence: TGTGCCAGCAGCTTAGTGTCCGTTCGAACATTTGGTGAAAAACTGTTTTTT.

CDR3 coding DNA: TGTGCCAGCAGCTCCCGGGGGGTCGGGGAGCTGTTTTTT. Protein product: CASSSRGVGELFF. The chain links TRBV7-9 to TRBJ2-2; TRBD2 matches at 7 bases. The CDR3 runs to 13 residues. J gave up 7 bases and V 4 bases, and 3 bases lay outside the gene matches. Germline assignment: CDR1 SEHNR and CDR2 FQNEAQ (reference sequence). Supplemented by reference TRBV7-9 and TRBJ2-2, the full variable domain reads DTGVSQNPRHKITKRGQNVTFRCDPISEHNRLYWYRQTLGQGPEFLTYFQNEAQLEKSRLLSDRFSAERPKGSFSTLEIQRTEQGDSAMYLCASSSRGVGELFFGEGSRLTVL.

V gene TRBV19 combines with J gene TRBJ1-2; D is perhaps TRBD1 (5 bases). CDR3 length: 17 residues. V lost 3 bases to trimming and J lost 0 bases, with 17 bases between them. Germline V gene lookup returns CDR1 LNHDA and CDR2 SQIVND (reference sequence). The CDR3 DNA reads as TGTGCCAGTAGTATCAGGGTCAGACCAGACTCTAACTATGGCTACACCTTC. Translating it yields CASSIRVRPDSNYGYTF.

The chain carries TRBV28 and TRBJ2-1; 7 nucleotides align to TRBD2. From germline, CDR1 is MDHEN and CDR2 SYDVKM. This CDR3 is 15 amino acids long. V shed 3 bases, J shed 10 bases, and the junction held 12 bases outside the gene matches. The CDR3: CASSFLAATGGEQFF. In nucleotides, the CDR3 is TGTGCCAGCAGTTTCCTAGCGGCCACCGGGGGAGAGCAGTTCTTC. The full variable domain, completed using reference TRBV28 and TRBJ2-1, is DVKVTQSSRYLVKRTGEKVFLECVQDMDHENMFWYRQDPGLGLRLIYFSYDVKMKEKGDIPEGYSVSREKKERFSLILESASTNQTSMYLCASSFLAATGGEQFFGPGTRLTVL.

The chain links TRBV11-3 to TRBJ2-7; TRBD1 is a possible D gene (7 bases). The germline V gene has CDR1 SGHNT and CDR2 YENEEA. V lost 5 bases, J lost 0 bases, and 11 bases lay in between. The CDR3 is 14 amino acids. CDR3 loop: CASSRGTASYEQYF. DNA of the CDR3: TGTGCCAGCAGCCGGGGGACAGCCTCCTACGAGCAGTACTTC.

The chain couples TRBV30 to TRBJ2-3; TRBD1 matches at 10 bases. Losses at the gene ends were 5 bases for V and 6 bases for J; bases not matched to a gene: 11. There are 15 residues in the CDR3. Germline-derived CDR1 and CDR2 are GTSNPN and SVGIG (reference sequence). The DNA for the CDR3 is TGTGCCTGGGGGTATGGACAGGGGGGAGGTGATACGCAGTATTTT. Protein product: CAWGYGQGGGDTQYF. Based on the CDR3 plus reference TRBV30 and TRBJ2-3, the full variable domain is SQTIHQWPATLVQPVGSPLSLECTVEGTSNPNLYWYRQAAGRGLQLLFYSVGIGQISSEVPQNLSASRPQDRQFILSSKKLLLSDSGFYLCAWGYGQGGGDTQYFGPGTRLTVL.

This chain uses TRBV5-6 with TRBJ2-4; D perhaps matches TRBD1 (7 bases). V was trimmed by 4 bases and J by 6 bases, leaving 17 bases between them. Per germline, CDR1 SGHDT and CDR2 YYEEEE. The length of the CDR3 is 15 residues. CDR3 amino acids: CASSTTGVGGNIQYF. Here the CDR3 DNA reads TGTGCCAGCAGCACCACAGGGGTGGGGGGAAACATTCAGTACTTC.

A note on this clone: The same CDR3 is also encoded by other DNA sequences in this sample. The chain joins TRBV7-6 to TRBJ1-1; a weak D match, TRBD1 (5 bases). V lost 4 bases, J lost 5 bases, and 8 bases lay in between. The CDR3 contains 12 residues. From germline, CDR1 is SGHVS and CDR2 FNYEAQ. Here the CDR3 DNA reads TGTGCCAGCAGCTCAGGGAGGACTGAAGCTTTCTTT. This encodes CASSSGRTEAFF.

In nucleotides, the CDR3 is TGCGCCAGCAGCTTGGTGGCGGGAGGGCTGGGCTACAATGAGCAGTTCTTC. Its translation: CASSLVAGGLGYNEQFF. The V gene is TRBV5-1, the J gene TRBJ2-1, with 9 bases matching TRBD2. The CDR3 spans 17 residues. Losses at the gene ends were 0 bases for V and 3 bases for J; bases not matched to a gene: 7. The germline V gene encodes CDR1 SGHRS and CDR2 YFSETQ.

This clone appeared a single time. CDR3 sequence (DNA): TGCAGCGTTGCGGGGGCCCCGGGACAGGGGACGGGAGGGCCCTACGAGCAGTACTTC. Translated: CSVAGAPGQGTGGPYEQYF. This chain uses TRBV29-1 with TRBJ2-7; 10 bases are a match to TRBD1. Unmatched junction bases numbered 20, after V lost 4 bases and J lost 2 bases. Germline values: CDR1 SQVTM, CDR2 ANQGSEA. This CDR3 spans 19 amino acids.

The V gene is TRBV7-2, the J gene TRBJ2-5, with 7 bases fitting TRBD2. The CDR3 spans 14 residues. Germline V gene lookup returns CDR1 SGHTA and CDR2 FQGNSA. The trim removed 5 bases at V and 4 bases at J, leaving 7 bases unmatched. CDR3 protein: CASSQLAAAETQYF. CDR3 in DNA: TGTGCCAGCAGCCAGCTAGCGGCCGCAGAGACCCAGTACTTC.

The V gene is TRBV9, the J gene TRBJ1-5; the D is unclear. Trimming took 0 bases from V and 4 from J, leaving 8 bases between them. Germline V gives CDR1 SGDLS, CDR2 YYNGEE. CDR3 size: 14 residues. CDR3 sequence (DNA): TGTGCCAGCAGCGTAGGCAGTCAAAATCAGCCCCAGCATTTT. Amino acids: CASSVGSQNQPQHF.

The CDR3 region is CASSPTTGSSYEQYF. CDR3 nucleotide sequence: TGTGCCAGCAGCCCGACGACTGGCAGCTCCTACGAGCAGTACTTC. The rearrangement joins TRBV7-2 to TRBJ2-7; D unclear. This CDR3 has 15 amino acids. V lost 5 bases to trimming and J lost 0 bases, with 14 bases between them. Germline assignment: CDR1 SGHTA and CDR2 FQGNSA.

CDR3 sequence (DNA): TGTGCCAGCAGCTTAGGCGGGACTAGCATCTCCTACGAGCAGTACTTC. Amino acids: CASSLGGTSISYEQYF. The chain carries TRBV11-3 and TRBJ2-7; 9 nucleotides align to TRBD2. After removal of 1 base from V and 0 bases from J, the junction contained 4 bases not matched to a gene. The CDR3 runs 16 residues. Germline V gene sequence: CDR1 SGHNT, CDR2 YENEEA.

V usage is TRBV5-1 and J usage is TRBJ2-1; 14 bases align to TRBD2. Germline CDR1 is SGHRS and CDR2 is YFSETQ. The CDR3 has 15 amino acids. The V gene end was trimmed by 4 bases and the J gene end by 8 bases; junction bases not matched to a gene: 5. CDR3 DNA: TGCGCCAGCAGCCCGGGACTAGCGGGAGTTGATGAGCAGTTCTTC. The encoded protein is CASSPGLAGVDEQFF.

This clone was counted only a few times. The rearrangement joins TRBV11-3 to TRBJ2-2; 8 bases are shared with TRBD2. CDR1 and CDR2 from the germline V gene are SGHNT and YENEEA. The ends lost 3 bases at V and 6 bases at J; junction bases unmatched: 6. The CDR3 runs 15 residues. The CDR3 DNA follows: TGTGCCAGCAGCTTCTCAAGCGGGAGTGCCGGGGAGCTGTTTTTT. Amino acid sequence: CASSFSSGSAGELFF.

The rearrangement links TRBV7-6 to TRBJ2-7; TRBD1 matches at 10 bases. Germline trimming cut 3 bases from V and 3 bases from J; bases unmatched to any gene: 2. In germline, CDR1 is SGHVS, CDR2 FNYEAQ. The CDR3 consists of 14 residues. Written as DNA, the CDR3 is TGTGCCAGCAGCTTTGGGACAGGGGTCTACGAGCAGTACTTC. As protein: CASSFGTGVYEQYF.

V usage is TRBV6-6 and J usage is TRBJ2-3; 10 positions match TRBD1. The V segment lost 5 bases and the J segment 1 base; nucleotides outside the gene matches: 0. CDR3 size: 14 residues. Per the germline V gene, CDR1 is MNHNY and CDR2 is SVGAGI (reference sequence). The CDR3 spells CASSGQGGTDTQYF. CDR3 nucleotides: TGTGCCAGCAGTGGACAGGGGGGCACAGATACGCAGTATTTT.

The chain joins TRBV13 to TRBJ2-7; TRBD2 aligns across 12 bases. Per germline, CDR1 PRHDT and CDR2 FYEKMQ (reference sequence). CDR3 size: 18 residues. Trimming removed 5 bases from V and 5 bases from J; junction bases left unmatched: 16. The CDR3 sequence is CASSPDGGTSGRIHEQYF. CDR3 DNA: TGTGCCAGCAGCCCGGATGGTGGAACTAGCGGGAGGATCCACGAGCAGTACTTC.

This chain links TRBV7-8 with TRBJ2-4, with a possible D match to TRBD2 (5 bases). In germline, CDR1 is SGHVS, CDR2 FQNEAQ. V lost 3 bases and J 8 bases, leaving 17 bases between the germline ends. This CDR3 is 15 amino acids long. The CDR3 loop reads CASSFVAGAGDIQYF. CDR3 coding DNA: TGTGCCAGCAGCTTCGTCGCGGGTGCCGGGGACATTCAGTACTTC.

The CDR3 DNA reads as TGTGCCAGCTCACTTCCGGGCGGGGAGCTGTTTTTT. Its translation is CASSLPGGELFF. The chain combines TRBV18 with TRBJ2-2; no clear D. Trimming cost V 4 bases and J 7 bases, with 7 bases left between them. CDR1 and CDR2 (germline): KGHSH, LQKENI. The CDR3 loop spans 12 amino acids. The whole variable domain, filled in from reference TRBV18 and TRBJ2-2, reads NAGVMQNPRHLVRRRGQEARLRCSPMKGHSHVYWYRQLPEEGLKFMVYLQKENIIDESGMPKERFSAEFPKEGPSILRIQQVVRGDSAAYFCASSLPGGELFFGEGSRLTVL.

The V call is TRBV27, the J call TRBJ1-4; D is unresolved. The V end lost 4 bases, the J end lost 3 bases, and 9 bases lay between the germline ends. Germline values: CDR1 MNHEY, CDR2 SMNVEV (reference sequence). CDR3 length: 14 residues. The CDR3 loop is CASSSPGSNEKLFF. CDR3 coding DNA: TGTGCCAGCAGTTCCCCCGGTTCTAATGAAAAACTGTTTTTT.

This clone came up a few times. The chain recombines TRBV18 with TRBJ1-1, with D unresolved. V was shortened by 0 bases and J by 8 bases, with 10 bases between the two germline ends. Germline V CDR1 and CDR2: KGHSH, LQKENI. CDR3 length: 13 residues. The CDR3 nucleotides are TGTGCCAGCTCACCACCGGGGAGGTTCGAAGCTTTCTTT. Translation gives CASSPPGRFEAFF.

This clone has only a few counts. The chain joins TRBV6-5 to TRBJ1-5; 8 nucleotides align to TRBD1. This CDR3 spans 15 amino acids. J was trimmed by 2 bases and V by 0 bases; bases with no gene match: 0. Germline loops: CDR1 MNHEY, CDR2 SVGAGI. CDR3: CASSYSTGGNQPQHF. In DNA form, the CDR3 reads TGTGCCAGCAGTTACTCGACAGGGGGCAATCAGCCCCAGCATTTT.